Below, 5 T cell receptor beta chains from the same sample are listed, as sequenced in a study of OX40 agonist ivuxolimab in advanced cancers. Data came from immunoSEQ multiplex PCR; TCRdb stores just in-frame clones and leaves some out. The sample has under 20,000 clones; about nine tenths are singletons. Sequences were derived from CD4+ or CD8+ T cells sorted from blood, sampled in a trial of the OX40 agonist ivuxolimab. The receptors here all came from an adult with an advanced solid tumor such as melanoma, head and neck, liver or kidney cancer.

This clone appeared once. A much more abundant neighbour one base away suggests this may be a read error. This CDR3 is also generated by other DNA sequences in the sample. The V and J genes are TRBV5-6 and TRBJ1-4; unclear D gene. Germline loops: CDR1 SGHDT, CDR2 YYEEEE. Trimming stripped 4 bases from V and 4 bases from J, with 8 bases between. CDR3 size: 13 residues. In DNA form, the CDR3 reads TGTGCCAGCAGCGGTGTTCTTAATGAAAAACTGTTTTTT. Protein: CASSGVLNEKLFF.

The genes are TRBV28 and TRBJ2-7, with D unclear. Germline CDR1 and CDR2: MDHEN and SYDVKM. The CDR3 is 15 amino acids. V lost 2 bases to trimming and J lost 0 bases, with 11 bases between them. The DNA of the CDR3 is TGTGCCAGCAGTTTACGGACGCTGAGCTCCTACGAGCAGTACTTC. This sequence encodes CASSLRTLSSYEQYF.

This chain links TRBV6-6 with TRBJ1-1; no definite D call. The length of the CDR3 is 13 residues. CDR1 is MNHNY and CDR2 is SVGAGI in the germline V gene (reference sequence). Between the trimmed V and J ends, which lost 6 bases and 1 base, there was a span of 9 bases. The CDR3 is CASSLTQNTEAFF. CDR3 sequence (DNA): TGTGCCAGCAGCTTGACACAGAACACTGAAGCTTTCTTT.

The chain has TRBV11-2 and TRBJ2-2; maybe TRBD2 (5 bases). The V and J ends lost 4 bases and 5 bases respectively, with 17 bases between them. Germline V gene lookup returns CDR1 SGHAT and CDR2 FQNNGV. The CDR3 extends over 16 amino acids. The CDR3 bases are TGTGCCAGCAGCTCTCCCCTCGGGGAGCAAACCGGGGAGCTGTTTTTT. Its protein is CASSSPLGEQTGELFF.

The chain carries TRBV28 and TRBJ2-1, with D perhaps matching TRBD1 (6 bases). The CDR3 has 13 residues. V lost 5 bases, J lost 4 bases, and 9 bases lay in between. Germline V gene sequence: CDR1 MDHEN, CDR2 SYDVKM. DNA for the CDR3: TGTGCCAGCAGTCCCGGACAGTACAATGAGCAGTTCTTC. This encodes CASSPGQYNEQFF.